This T cell receptor (beta chain) was sequenced for a study of T cell responses to AZD1222 COVID-19 vaccine. Method: immunoSEQ multiplex PCR; TCRdb's copy keeps in-frame clones and lacks some. The profile shows about 140,000 clones, around 94% of them singletons. General study results and limits: Reportedly, close to half of spike-specific TCRs are directed against unmutated variant regions.

Concerning this clone: The target antigen is unknown.

The source is an adult who had recovered from COVID-19. The sample was peripheral blood, taken after recovery from COVID-19.

CDR3 nucleotides: TGTGCCAGCAGCTCCCGAGAGACCCAGTACTTC. The encoded protein is CASSSRETQYF. The chain uses TRBV13 and TRBJ2-5; no clear D gene. The CDR3 has 11 residues. V lost 4 bases, J lost 4 bases, and 4 bases lay in between. Looked up from germline, CDR1 is PRHDT and CDR2 is FYEKMQ (reference sequence).